This T cell receptor (beta chain) emerged from a study of cytomegalovirus exposure and HLA in healthy donors. Broader study findings: Associated with cytomegalovirus, according to the listing, were around 160 TCR beta chains.

On this clone: Antigen unknown.

The CDR3 is 14 residues long. The germline V gene has CDR1 SNHLY and CDR2 FYNNEI. Trimming took 8 bases from V and 2 from J, leaving 15 bases between them. 60 Vbeta and 13 Jbeta primers were used in PCR. Here immunoSEQ multiplex PCR was the method, and the copy in TCRdb shows in-frame clones only, minus some. The table records around 220,000 clones, around 83% of them present only once. The sequencing input was PBMCs. The chain combines TRBV2 with TRBJ2-5; possible D gene TRBD1, 5 bases. The source of this sequence is a girl between 10 and 17 years old in good health and CMV-seronegative. The CDR3 nucleotides read TGTGCCAGCGGCCGCCTGCGGACACAAGAGACCCAGTACTTC. Translating it yields CASGRLRTQETQYF.